One and the same sample provided the 31 T cell receptor beta chains below, sequenced in a study of metastatic and nonmetastatic thyroid tumors (dated by TCRdb to about 2020). No treatment had been received by any patient before thyroid surgery. The library relied on PCR. Sequencing took place on an Illumina HiSeq 4000. TCRdb reran the public reads through fastp at Q25 and MiXCR, keeping productive beta chains. The sample table records tens of thousands of clones; less than 20% of these occur just once. About 20% of the sample goes to the ten largest clones. Sequenced: blood. The receptors derive from a female donor with papillary thyroid cancer or a benign thyroid nodule (not recorded which). Some clones in this sample may be carry-over from other donors' samples.

At least ten counts were recorded for this clone. J is TRBJ2-6 and V is TRBV28; 7 nucleotides align to TRBD1. The J segment lost 1 base and the V segment lost 4 bases, leaving 13 bases of the junction unmatched. Germline CDR1 and CDR2: MDHEN and SYDVKM. CDR3 length: 19 amino acids. DNA of the CDR3: TGTGCCAGCAGTTCCCACAGGGGAAAGGGCCTTTCTGGGGCCAACGTCCTGACTTTC. This sequence encodes CASSSHRGKGLSGANVLTF.

This clone was seen repeatedly, ten times or more. Other DNA sequences in the same sample also yield this CDR3. The chain employs TRBV2 and TRBJ1-2, with D unclear. V was cut by 4 bases and J by 0 bases, with 9 bases left in between. Germline CDR1 SNHLY, CDR2 FYNNEI. The CDR3 contains 14 residues. CDR3 region: CASSVGMTNYGYTF. CDR3 nucleotide sequence: TGTGCCAGCAGTGTAGGCATGACTAACTATGGCTACACCTTC.

This clone was counted at least ten times. The same CDR3 arises from other DNA sequences in this sample as well. The J gene is TRBJ1-5, the V gene TRBV6-1; D is unclear. There are 12 residues in the CDR3. CDR1 is MNHNS, CDR2 SASEGT, per germline. V was trimmed by 5 bases and J by 7 bases, leaving 9 bases between them. The CDR3 protein is CASSRPNQPQHF. CDR3 nucleotides: TGTGCCAGCAGTCGACCGAACCAGCCCCAGCATTTT.

There are many counts of this clone. The chain couples TRBV7-6 to TRBJ2-6; the D is unclear. The germline V gene has CDR1 SGHVS and CDR2 FNYEAQ. V lost 5 bases and J lost 3, with 11 bases in between. CDR3 size: 15 residues. CDR3 residues: CASSPEAGGANVLTF. The CDR3 coding sequence is TGTGCCAGCAGCCCAGAGGCCGGTGGGGCCAACGTCCTGACTTTC.

At least ten counts were recorded for this clone. V and J are TRBV5-4 and TRBJ1-5; 7 bases fit TRBD1. Germline-derived CDR1 and CDR2 are SGHNT and YYREEE (reference sequence). The CDR3 consists of 17 residues. Trimming at V came to 2 bases and at J to 5 bases, leaving 13 bases not matched to a gene. CDR3 sequence: CASSFLMTGREDQPQHF. The CDR3 coding sequence is TGTGCCAGCAGCTTCCTCATGACAGGGCGGGAGGATCAGCCCCAGCATTTT.

This clone was seen a handful of times. The chain is built from TRBV5-1 and TRBJ2-1; D is possibly TRBD2 (6 bases). The CDR3 has 14 amino acids. Looked up from germline, CDR1 is SGHRS and CDR2 is YFSETQ. V shed 3 bases and J shed 8 bases, with 15 bases lying between them. This CDR3 reads CASSYERVKDEQFF. The CDR3 coding sequence is TGCGCCAGCAGCTACGAGCGGGTCAAGGATGAGCAGTTCTTC.

This rearrangement joins TRBV5-1 to TRBJ2-2; D is perhaps TRBD2 (5 bases). The CDR3 is 12 amino acids. The V end lost 0 bases, the J end lost 17 bases, and 14 bases lay between the germline ends. The germline CDR1 and CDR2 sequences are SGHRS and YFSETQ. The CDR3 spells CASSLDIGERFF. DNA of the CDR3: TGCGCCAGCAGCTTGGACATCGGGGAGCGTTTTTTT.

This clone was seen repeatedly, ten times or more. V gene TRBV19 combines with J gene TRBJ1-2; weak D call: TRBD1 (5 bases). The V gene's germline CDR1 is LNHDA and CDR2 SQIVND (reference sequence). Deletions cut 5 bases from V and 3 bases from J, with 10 bases between. There are 13 residues in the CDR3. CDR3 protein: CASSPGRYYGYTF. CDR3 coding DNA: TGTGCCAGTAGTCCGGGACGGTACTATGGCTACACCTTC. The variable domain in full, with the rest retrieved from reference TRBV19 and TRBJ1-2, is DGGITQSPKYLFRKEGQNVTLSCEQNLNHDAMYWYRQDPGQGLRLIYYSQIVNDFQKGDIAEGYSVSREKKESFPLTVTSAQKNPTAFYLCASSPGRYYGYTFGSGTRLTVV.

In the case of this clone: Without the conserved terminal phenylalanine or tryptophan, this CDR3 likely stems from a read error. The DNA is left out, because the CDR3 cannot be placed on it with certainty; the CDR3 is given as TCRdb lists it. The rearrangement links TRBV5-1 to TRBJ2-3; the table's D call of TRBD2 was not tested on the DNA. CDR1 and CDR2 (germline): SGHRS, YFSETQ. The CDR3 is 15 amino acids in total, end residues counted. The CDR3: CASSLQGGRGDTKYL.

Remarks on this clone: The germline gene is not matched at one end of the junction; a read error may be the cause. The chain links TRBV2 to TRBJ1-5; a weak D match, TRBD1 (5 bases). Germline CDR1 is SNHLY and CDR2 is FYNNEI. The CDR3 covers 14 residues. The CDR3 DNA reads TGTGCCAGCAGTGTCGACAGCGGGCTCGTTCTTCCTGATTTT. Its protein product is CASSVDSGLVLPDF. The entire variable domain, with the rest obtained from reference TRBV2 and TRBJ1-5, is as follows: EPEVTQTPSHQVTQMGQEVILRCVPISNHLYFYWYRQILGQKVEFLVSFYNNEISEKSEIFDDQFSVERPDGSNFTLKIRSTKLEDSAMYFCASSVDSGLVLPDFGDGTRLSIL.

This clone was recorded at least ten times. The rearrangement uses TRBV7-8 and TRBJ2-7, with 8 bases identical to TRBD1. The germline V gene encodes CDR1 SGHVS and CDR2 FQNEAQ. The V gene end was trimmed by 2 bases and the J gene end by 6 bases; junction bases not matched to a gene: 3. This CDR3 has 13 amino acids. CDR3 nucleotides: TGTGCCAGCAGCTTACAGGGGGCGGCCGAGCAGTACTTC. Translating it yields CASSLQGAAEQYF.

This clone was picked up a small number of times. This chain links TRBV30 with TRBJ2-7, with 7 bases that match TRBD1. The CDR3 length is 14 residues. Germline trimming cut 0 bases from V and 2 bases from J; bases unmatched to any gene: 4. Germline CDR1 and CDR2: GTSNPN and SVGIG (reference sequence). CDR3 nucleotide sequence: TGTGCCTGGAGTGTATCCGGGACAGCCTACGAGCAGTACTTC. As protein: CAWSVSGTAYEQYF.

In its sample, this clone was seen many times. A junction boundary mismatches the germline segment, possibly from a read error. The rearrangement uses TRBV10-2 and TRBJ2-3; 10 bases are shared with TRBD2. Germline loops: CDR1 WSHSY, CDR2 SAAADI. CDR3 length: 14 amino acids. CDR3 bases: TGCGCCAGCAGACTAGCGGGATCGACAGATCCGCAGTATTTT. Protein: CASRLAGSTDPQYF.

The V gene is TRBV13, the J gene TRBJ2-1, with TRBD2 matching 14 bases. The CDR3 runs 19 residues. From germline, CDR1 is PRHDT and CDR2 FYEKMQ (reference sequence). Unmatched junction bases numbered 9, after V lost 5 bases and J lost 0 bases. The CDR3 sequence is CASSTLTSGRESSYNEQFF. CDR3 nucleotide sequence: TGTGCCAGCAGCACCCTGACTAGCGGGAGGGAAAGCTCCTACAATGAGCAGTTCTTC.

Worth noting for this clone: At one end the junction does not follow the germline gene, possibly because of a read error. This chain uses TRBV5-1 with TRBJ2-1, with D perhaps matching TRBD2 (5 bases). In germline, CDR1 is SGHRS, CDR2 YFSETQ. There are 15 residues in the CDR3. DNA of the CDR3: TGTGCCAGAAGCTTGGGTCTACTAGCCTACAATGAGCAGTTCTTC. Translating gives CARSLGLLAYNEQFF.

This clone was counted many times. In DNA form, the CDR3 reads TGTGCCAGCAGCTCCCGGACTAGCGGGTCCCGCGAGCAGTTCTTC. Its protein product is CASSSRTSGSREQFF. The V call is TRBV5-4, the J call TRBJ2-1, with 11 bases lining up with TRBD2. The CDR3 is 15 amino acids. V was clipped by 3 bases and J by 10 bases; unmatched bases: 9. Per germline, CDR1 SGHNT and CDR2 YYREEE (reference sequence).

This clone was detected a few times. The genes are TRBV19 and TRBJ2-7, with D maybe TRBD2 (5 bases). Germline V CDR1 and CDR2: LNHDA, SQIVND (reference sequence). CDR3 length equals 14 residues. V shed 1 base and J shed 5 bases, with 12 bases lying between them. The CDR3: CASSIGVGMDEQYF. The CDR3 DNA follows: TGTGCCAGTAGTATAGGCGTCGGGATGGACGAGCAGTACTTC.

This chain links TRBV5-1 with TRBJ2-7; 11 bases fit TRBD2. This CDR3 contains 16 residues. Unmatched junction bases numbered 6, after V lost 4 bases and J lost 0 bases. The germline V gene encodes CDR1 SGHRS and CDR2 YFSETQ. The CDR3 sequence is CASSPLAGGDSYEQYF. CDR3 nucleotide sequence: TGCGCCAGCAGCCCTCTAGCGGGGGGCGACTCCTACGAGCAGTACTTC.

Note on this clone: Germline and junction disagree at one end, which may indicate a read error. The V call is TRBV7-2, the J call TRBJ2-7, with TRBD2 matching over 11 bases. The germline gives CDR1 SGHTA, CDR2 FQGNSA. CDR3 length: 17 amino acids. The CDR3 DNA sequence: TGTGCCAGAAGCTTAGGCCCTATAGCGGGAGGGCAAGACGAGCAGTACTTC. It is translated as CARSLGPIAGGQDEQYF.

The chain uses TRBV3-1 and TRBJ1-2, with 9 bases lining up with TRBD1. The V gene end was trimmed by 3 bases and the J gene end by 4 bases; junction bases not matched to a gene: 9. Germline assignment: CDR1 LGHDT and CDR2 YNNKEL (reference sequence). CDR3 length equals 16 residues. Here the CDR3 reads CASSQPGTGTRYGYTF. The CDR3 DNA sequence: TGTGCCAGCAGCCAGCCCGGGACAGGGACCCGCTATGGCTACACCTTC.

This clone has a count of ten or more. V gene TRBV28 combines with J gene TRBJ1-3; 8 bases align to TRBD1. This CDR3 has 15 residues. J lost 2 bases, V lost 7 bases, and 7 bases had no gene match. Germline CDR1 is MDHEN and CDR2 is SYDVKM. CDR3 sequence: CASTLDRAAGNTIYF. DNA of the CDR3: TGTGCCAGCACCTTGGACAGGGCTGCTGGAAACACCATATATTTT.

Points on this clone: A much larger clone differs from this one at a single base, so this may be a read error. This chain joins TRBV7-2 and TRBJ2-7; the match to TRBD2 covers 7 bases. The CDR3 runs 15 residues. Germline V gene sequence: CDR1 SGHTA, CDR2 FQGNSA. CDR3 DNA sequence: TGTGCCAACAGCTTAGCGGGCCGCGGACCCCACGAGCAGTACTTC. Translated: CANSLAGRGPHEQYF.

This clone was recorded at least ten times. CDR3 sequence (DNA): TGTGCCAGCAGCTTGAGGCTAGCAGCAGATACGCAGTATTTT. This translates into CASSLRLAADTQYF. This sequence joins TRBV5-5 and TRBJ2-3; D perhaps matches TRBD2 (5 bases). V was clipped by 1 base and J by 4 bases, with 10 bases between them. Germline V gives CDR1 SGHKS, CDR2 YYEKEE (reference sequence). This CDR3 is 14 amino acids long.

This clone has a count of ten or more. The gene calls are TRBV5-4 and TRBJ1-5; TRBD1 is a possible D gene (5 bases). Per the germline V gene, CDR1 is SGHNT and CDR2 is YYREEE (reference sequence). Deletions cut 3 bases from V and 2 bases from J, with 12 bases between. The CDR3 has 15 amino acids. This CDR3 is CASSWRDGGNQPQHF. The DNA for the CDR3 is TGTGCCAGCAGCTGGAGGGACGGAGGCAATCAGCCCCAGCATTTT.

Comment on this clone: Just one base apart from a much larger clone, this may be a read error. Other DNA sequences within the sample encode an identical CDR3. V usage is TRBV20-1 and J usage is TRBJ2-5; D is ambiguous. The CDR3 loop spans 12 amino acids. Germline V gives CDR1 DFQATT, CDR2 SNEGSKA (reference sequence). The CDR3 region has the DNA TGCAGTGCTAGAAACTACCTGGAGACGCAGTACTTC. Its translation: CSARNYLETQYF.

Turning to this clone: It may be a read error: a sequence one base away is much more abundant. The CDR3 is CAISNGGGSQETQYF. The CDR3 bases are TGTGCCATCAGTAACGGCGGAGGGTCCCAAGAGACCCAGTACTTC. V usage is TRBV10-3 and J usage is TRBJ2-5; D may be TRBD2 (6 bases). Trimming removed 5 bases at V and 1 base at J, with 14 bases between. This CDR3 has 15 amino acids. The germline CDR1 and CDR2 sequences are ENHRY and SYGVKD.

This clone was counted ten times or more. The chain uses TRBV20-1 and TRBJ2-7; 9 bases align to TRBD1. The CDR3 has 13 amino acids. V was pared by 6 bases and J by 6 bases, with 9 bases of the junction left unmatched. The germline V gene has CDR1 DFQATT and CDR2 SNEGSKA (reference sequence). The CDR3 region has the DNA TGCAGTGCCTCCGGGACAGGGTCTGCCGAGCAGTACTTC. As protein: CSASGTGSAEQYF.

V and J are TRBV5-1 and TRBJ2-1; 8 nucleotides match TRBD1. V trimming: 0 bases; J trimming: 5 bases; junction bases outside the gene matches: 4. This CDR3 has 15 amino acids. Germline V gene sequence: CDR1 SGHRS, CDR2 YFSETQ. CDR3 region: CASSLADRDHNEQFF. In DNA form, the CDR3 reads TGCGCCAGCAGCTTGGCGGACAGGGACCACAATGAGCAGTTCTTC.

This clone was seen ten or more times. The V call is TRBV7-9, the J call TRBJ1-1; no definite D call. The V gene lost 4 bases and the J gene lost 10 bases, with 10 bases spanning the gap. CDR1 is SEHNR, CDR2 FQNEAQ, per germline (reference sequence). This CDR3 spans 11 amino acids. The DNA of the CDR3 is TGTGCCAGCAGCTCCCTCGGTGGAGCTTTCTTT. This codes for CASSSLGGAFF.

This clone has a count of ten or more. The chain has TRBV7-2 and TRBJ2-7; D unclear. V gave up 1 base and J gave up 5 bases, with 3 bases separating them. Germline V gives CDR1 SGHTA, CDR2 FQGNSA. The CDR3 has 11 residues. CDR3 in DNA: TGTGCCAGCAGCTTAGGTAACGAGCAGTACTTC. Amino acid sequence: CASSLGNEQYF.

This clone is medium-sized in the sample. The chain links TRBV6-1 to TRBJ2-7, with 10 nucleotides matching TRBD1. The J segment lost 2 bases and the V segment lost 6 bases, leaving 13 bases of the junction unmatched. The CDR3 has 17 residues. Germline V gene data show CDR1 as MNHNS and CDR2 as SASEGT. This CDR3 is CASRPTPPGTGAYEQYF. The CDR3 nucleotides read TGTGCCAGCAGACCGACACCTCCCGGGACAGGGGCCTACGAGCAGTACTTC.